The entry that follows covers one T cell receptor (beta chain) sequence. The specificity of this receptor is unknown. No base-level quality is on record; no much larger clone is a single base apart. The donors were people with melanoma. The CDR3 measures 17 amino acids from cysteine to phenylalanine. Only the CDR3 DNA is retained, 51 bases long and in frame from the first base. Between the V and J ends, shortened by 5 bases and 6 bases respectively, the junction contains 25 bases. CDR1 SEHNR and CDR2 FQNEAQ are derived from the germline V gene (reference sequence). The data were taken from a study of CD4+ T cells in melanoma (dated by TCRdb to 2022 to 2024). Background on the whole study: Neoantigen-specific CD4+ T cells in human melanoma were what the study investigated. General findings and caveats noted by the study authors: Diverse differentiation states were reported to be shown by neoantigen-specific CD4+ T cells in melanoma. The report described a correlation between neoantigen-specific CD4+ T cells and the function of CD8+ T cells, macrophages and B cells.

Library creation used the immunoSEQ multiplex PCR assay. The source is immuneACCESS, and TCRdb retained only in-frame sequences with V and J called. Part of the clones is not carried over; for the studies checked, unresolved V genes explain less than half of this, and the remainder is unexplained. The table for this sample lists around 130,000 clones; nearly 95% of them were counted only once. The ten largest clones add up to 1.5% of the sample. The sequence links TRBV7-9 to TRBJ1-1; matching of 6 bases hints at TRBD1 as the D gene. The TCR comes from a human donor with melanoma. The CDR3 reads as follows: CASSGYSGTGIGAEAFF. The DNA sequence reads TGTGCCAGCAGCGGATATTCAGGTACAGGGATCGGGGCTGAAGCTTTCTTT.